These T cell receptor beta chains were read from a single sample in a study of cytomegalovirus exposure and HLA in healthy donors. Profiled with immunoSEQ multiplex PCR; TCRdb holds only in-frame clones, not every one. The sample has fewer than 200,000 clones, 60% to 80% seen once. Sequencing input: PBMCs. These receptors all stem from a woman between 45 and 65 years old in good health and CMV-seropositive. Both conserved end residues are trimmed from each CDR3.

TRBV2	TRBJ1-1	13	ASSEIRARNTEAF
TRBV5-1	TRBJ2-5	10	ASSRREETQY
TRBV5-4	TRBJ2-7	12	ASSSRDRLPEQY
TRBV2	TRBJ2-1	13	ASSEYGTSGDEQF
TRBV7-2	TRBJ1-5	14	ASSFTGGGSNQPQH
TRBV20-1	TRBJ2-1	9	SATRHNEQF
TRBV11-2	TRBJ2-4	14	ASSPWVVAGINIQY
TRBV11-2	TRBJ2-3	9	ASSPTDTQY
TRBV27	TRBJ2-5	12	ASGGPTAKETQY
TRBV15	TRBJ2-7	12	ATSRDHAGDASY
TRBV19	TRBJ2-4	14	ASGLAESIAKNIQY
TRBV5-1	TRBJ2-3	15	ASSLSRDRVDTDTQY
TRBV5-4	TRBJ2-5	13	ASSLGGALQETQY
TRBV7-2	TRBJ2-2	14	ASSPQTSEKTGELF
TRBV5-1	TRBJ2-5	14	ASSLGGQGVGETQY
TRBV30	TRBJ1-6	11	AWSTGFASPLH
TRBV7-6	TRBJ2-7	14	ASSLAVGGVTYEQY
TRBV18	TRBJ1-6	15	ASSPRGSLTKNSPLH
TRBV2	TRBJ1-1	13	ASRGQGDPNTEAF
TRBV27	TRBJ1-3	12	ASSLSGVGNTIY
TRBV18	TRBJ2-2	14	ASSPDYSGGTGELF
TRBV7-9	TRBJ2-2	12	VSSLLRESGELF
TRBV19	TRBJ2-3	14	ASSIVGGSGADTQY
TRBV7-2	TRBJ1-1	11	ASSPQVVGEGF
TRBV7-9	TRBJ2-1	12	ASSLAGGPEEQF
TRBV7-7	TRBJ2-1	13	ASSLVLGPHNEQF
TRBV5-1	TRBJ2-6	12	ASSPQVGANVLT
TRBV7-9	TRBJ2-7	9	ASSLGLEQY
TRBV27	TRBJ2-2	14	ASSSHGGPDTGELF
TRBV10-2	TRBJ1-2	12	ASSETGTVYGYT
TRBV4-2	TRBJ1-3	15	ASSQEGQGGPGNTIY
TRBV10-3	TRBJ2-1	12	AISASGSWDEQF
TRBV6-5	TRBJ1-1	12	ASGPSGGHTEAF
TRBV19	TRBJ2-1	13	ASSIGAGSYNEQF
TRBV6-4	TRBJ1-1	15	ASRSVVVFQGGTEAF
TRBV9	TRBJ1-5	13	ASSGGQGINQPQH
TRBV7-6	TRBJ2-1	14	ASSLGAGQTYNEQF
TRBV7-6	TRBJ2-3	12	ASSLGQPTDTQY
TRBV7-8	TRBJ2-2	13	ASTKRQGTTGELF
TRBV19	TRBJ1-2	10	ATRGDFYGYT